Listed here is a single T cell receptor (beta chain). This clonotype was counted only a few times. Its antigen is still unknown. The sample holds no much larger clone one base away, and base qualities are not on file. This record comes from a study of regulatory T cells in long-lasting Graves disease (dated by TCRdb to the early 2020s). In the study overall: Patients with newly diagnosed Graves' disease had been on antithyroid drugs for under 3 months. A total of around 35 samples underwent TCR sequencing: around 13 from persistent and approximately 20 from newly diagnosed Graves' disease patients. The study was registered as a clinical trial and conducted in China. Peripheral blood TCR sequencing and RNA sequencing compared persistent Graves' disease patients with newly diagnosed Graves' disease patients. Study-wide conclusions, independent of this receptor: Only the TCR beta chain was sequenced and analyzed. Compared with newly diagnosed patients, patients with persistent Graves' disease had lower TCR Shannon entropy and fewer highly expanded clones, which suggests clonal expansion. Only peripheral blood was studied, because thyroid tissue, the primary lesion, was inaccessible. More public clonotypes were shared among persistent patients (under 3,000) than among newly diagnosed patients (approximately 930). The authors noted that the small sample size was a limitation that may lower accuracy. TRBV28, TRBJ1-2 and TRBJ2-5 were preferentially used in persistent disease, while TRBV20-1 and TRBJ2-1 were favored in newly diagnosed disease.

The sample's time point label is to be understood as: newly diagnosed GD, antithyroid drugs for less than 3 months. For both TCR sequencing and RNA sequencing, RNA was extracted from PBMCs in TRIzol. The diagnosis of Graves' disease was made according to American Thyroid Association guidelines. Recruitment of patients was carried out at an endocrinology department in Xi'an, China. Each patient gave roughly 10 milliliters of peripheral blood, collected in an EDTA anticoagulant tube. Ficoll Paque Plus density gradient separation was used to isolate PBMCs, and no further T cell sorting was performed. An Agilent 2100 Bioanalyzer and agarose gel were used to check RNA quality, while a NanoDrop 2000 measured RNA concentration. CDR1 and CDR2 were assigned from the germline V gene as SGHRS and YFSETQ. V is clipped by 0 bases and J by 1 base, and the sequence between their germline boundaries is 10 bases long. From its cysteine to its phenylalanine, the CDR3 spans 15 amino acids. Solely the CDR3 DNA is kept, with 45 bases framed from the first base.

Receptor amplification or capture employed multiplex PCR. Data came from an Illumina HiSeq 4000. CDR3 regions were amplified by Arm-PCR with iRepertoire HTBI primers to construct TCR beta libraries. PCR products were gel purified before sequencing. The study's own analysis went as follows. A total of 60 to 80 TRBV and under 15 TRBJ segments were identified across samples and were used for gene usage analysis of CDR3 amino acid clonotypes. COPE and FqMerger were used to merge the filtered high-quality paired reads into contigs. Contigs were aligned with BLAST to IMGT TRBV, TRBD and TRBJ reference genes, and CDR3 was defined per IMGT. Any clonotype with a frequency above 0.1% was classified as a highly expanded clone. Shannon entropy served as the measure of repertoire diversity, while the Gini coefficient captured V-J evenness. A clonotype was considered public if more than one individual shared it. TCRdb reanalyzed the raw reads on its own, using fastp at Q25 for trimming and MiXCR for clone calling, and kept in-frame beta chains. One record per CDR3 amino acid sequence lists the most common genes and DNA. What appears here as the V and J calls and clone size reflects TCRdb's work, not the paper's. Here the sample has about 500,000 distinct CDR3 sequences; about 11% occur a single time. Together, the top ten hold roughly 9.3% of the sample.

The sample was also reused in another study, on T cells in Graves' hyperthyroidism and ophthalmopathy. As the second study states: Stable Graves' hyperthyroidism was defined as no progression to ophthalmopathy during 18 months of follow-up. Hyperthyroidism patients were newly diagnosed, had a disease duration of under 2 months, and were aged 18 to 65 years. Patients with uncontrolled infections, other autoimmune diseases, pregnancy or lactation were excluded. Diagnoses were established on the basis of clinical symptoms, serum thyroxine and TRAb, thyroid ultrasound, and orbital computed tomography. A first-round RT-PCR of the TCR CDR3 used the HTBI primer set with the Qiagen OneStep RT-PCR kit. Most expanded thyroid clonotypes (frequency above 0.001) were also detected in blood, a finding suggesting that blood repertoires may reflect thyroid immune responses. A 13 V-J signature model separated ophthalmopathy from stable hyperthyroidism, with about 90% sensitivity and roughly 82% specificity in cross-validation and 80%/75% in testing. In validation, the model predicted progression to ophthalmopathy with 60% to 71% sensitivity and roughly 75% specificity, a median of about 6 months before onset. To identify TCR V-J signatures that set the groups apart, the researchers used a discovery cohort of 100 patients, made up of roughly 40 with Graves' ophthalmopathy and some 60 with stable Graves' hyperthyroidism. Whether ophthalmopathy could be predicted prospectively was tested in an independent validation cohort made up of some 20 hyperthyroidism patients plus 17 patients who later progressed to ophthalmopathy. For training and testing, the approximately 92 patients in the discovery cohort were randomly divided in a 7:3 ratio. In addition, the study compared T-cell repertoires in thyroid tissue and in blood from over 5 Graves' hyperthyroidism patients. After sampling, hyperthyroidism patients received methimazole starting at 30 mg daily, and ophthalmopathy patients received high-dose intravenous methylprednisolone. The libraries were constructed in a second round of multiplex PCR and then size-selected and purified. The libraries were sequenced on an Illumina HiSeq2000 using paired-end 100 bp reads. SOAPnuke was used to process the raw data, with reads discarded if the reads contained adapters or uncalled bases, had a mean Phred below 15, or lacked an exact constant-primer or identifier match. COPE v1.2.5 was used to merge high-quality paired reads, and clonotypes were defined as unique nucleotide sequences. MiTCR v1.1 was used to align the clonotypes against IMGT TRBV, TRBD and TRBJ reference segments. The analysis was restricted to V-J combinations with a frequency above 0.0001, which together covered just over 99% of the repertoires. The TCS score was defined as the ratio of F50 (clonal expansion) to E x V (chaos), calculated using BLOSUM62-based TCRdist between CDR3 peptides within each V-J. Welch's t-statistics and random forest reduced around 520 V-J features to 13, which were used in a naive Bayes classifier (R e1071). No statistical method was used to fix the sample size in advance, and group allocation was not hidden from the investigators. According to the paper, TCR Vbeta CDR3 sequencing was carried out on approximately 140 peripheral blood samples, which came from fewer than 50 ophthalmopathy, under 85 hyperthyroidism and around 17 progressor patients.

The sequences come from peripheral blood mononuclear cells (PBMCs), collected at new diagnosis, from a patient treated with antithyroid drugs. The chain employs TRBV5-1 and TRBJ1-1; a confident D gene designation cannot be given. The receptor's source is a woman aged 30 to 39 with Graves disease. Donor details come from another sample of the same person, matched by shared clones. The DNA sequence reads TGCGCCAGCAGCTTGGTGTCGCAGGCGAACACTGAAGCTTTCTTT. This encodes CASSLVSQANTEAFF.